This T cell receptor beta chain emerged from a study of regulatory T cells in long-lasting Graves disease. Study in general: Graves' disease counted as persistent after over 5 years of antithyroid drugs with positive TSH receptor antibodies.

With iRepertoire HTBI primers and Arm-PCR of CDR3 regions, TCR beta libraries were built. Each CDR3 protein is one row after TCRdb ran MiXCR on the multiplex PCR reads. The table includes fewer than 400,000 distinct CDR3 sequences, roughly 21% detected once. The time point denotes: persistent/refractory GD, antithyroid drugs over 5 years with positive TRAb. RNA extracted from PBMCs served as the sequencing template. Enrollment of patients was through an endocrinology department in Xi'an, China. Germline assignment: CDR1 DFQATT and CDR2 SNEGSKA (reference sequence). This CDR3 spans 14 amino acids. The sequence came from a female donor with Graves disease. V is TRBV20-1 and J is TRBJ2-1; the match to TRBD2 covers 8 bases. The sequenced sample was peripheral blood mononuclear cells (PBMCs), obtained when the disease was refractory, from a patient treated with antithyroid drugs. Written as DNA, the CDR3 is TGCAGCTCAGGACTAGCAGGCCCAAACAATGAGCAGTTCTTC. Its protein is CSSGLAGPNNEQFF.